The sequence of this T cell receptor beta chain was determined in a study of blood T cells in healthy people across ages. Study findings and constraints: One million T cells yielded diversity estimates that were considered underestimates.

This CDR3 is built from 13 residues. Germline loops: CDR1 MNHEY, CDR2 SMNVEV (reference sequence). On this clonotype itself: Its antigen remains unidentified.

Caucasian, healthy and from Russia, the donors were aged between about 6 and 90. Each sample gave at least 6.5 million isolated PBMCs. The total RNA that was extracted per sample amounted to at least 5 micrograms. Next came a second PCR, run for about 6 to 11 cycles, which used a sample-barcoded 5' primer along with a J-beta primer mix. Via MiXCR, TCRdb re-called the 5' RACE reads, giving one row per CDR3 protein. The sample lists 1,500,000 or so distinct CDR3 sequences, less than 45% occurring once. The receptor's source is a woman aged 18-29 years in good health. Input material: blood. The chain has TRBV27 and TRBJ2-1, with 9 bases identical to TRBD2. With the DNA end fitting TRBJ2-7 better, the J assignment may be wrong. The CDR3: CASSSTSGNEQYF. The CDR3 DNA reads TGTGCCAGCAGTTCGACTAGCGGCAATGAGCAGTACTTC.